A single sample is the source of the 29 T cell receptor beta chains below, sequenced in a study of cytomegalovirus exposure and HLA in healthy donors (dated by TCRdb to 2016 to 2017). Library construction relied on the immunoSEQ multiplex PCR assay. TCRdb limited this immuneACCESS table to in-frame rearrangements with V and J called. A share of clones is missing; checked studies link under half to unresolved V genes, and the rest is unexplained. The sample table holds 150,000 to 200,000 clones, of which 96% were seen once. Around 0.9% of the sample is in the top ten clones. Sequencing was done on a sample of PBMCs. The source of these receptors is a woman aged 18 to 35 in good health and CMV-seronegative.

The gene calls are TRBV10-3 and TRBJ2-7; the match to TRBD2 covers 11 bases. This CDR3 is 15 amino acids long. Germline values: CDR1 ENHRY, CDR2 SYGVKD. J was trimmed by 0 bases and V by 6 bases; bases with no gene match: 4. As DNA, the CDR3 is TGTGCCATCAGCCCTAGCGGGGGGTTCTCCTACGAGCAGTACTTC. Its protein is CAISPSGGFSYEQYF.

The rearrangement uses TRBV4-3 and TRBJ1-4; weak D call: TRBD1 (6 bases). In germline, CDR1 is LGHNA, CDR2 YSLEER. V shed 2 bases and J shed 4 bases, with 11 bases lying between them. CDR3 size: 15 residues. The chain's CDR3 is CASSQWTAFNEKLFF. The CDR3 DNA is TGCGCCAGCAGCCAATGGACAGCCTTTAATGAAAAACTGTTTTTT.

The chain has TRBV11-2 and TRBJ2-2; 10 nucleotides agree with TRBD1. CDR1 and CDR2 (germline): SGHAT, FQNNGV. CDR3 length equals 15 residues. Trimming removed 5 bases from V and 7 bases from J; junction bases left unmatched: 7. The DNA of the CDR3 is TGTGCCAGCAGCAAATCCGGGACAGGGGTCGGGGAGCTGTTTTTT. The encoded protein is CASSKSGTGVGELFF.

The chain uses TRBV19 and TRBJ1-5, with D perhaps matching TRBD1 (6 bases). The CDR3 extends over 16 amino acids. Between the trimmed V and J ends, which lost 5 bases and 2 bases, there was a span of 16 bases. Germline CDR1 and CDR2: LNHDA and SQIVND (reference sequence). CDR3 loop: CASSPTGKSGNQPQHF. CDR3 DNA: TGTGCCAGTAGTCCCACAGGGAAATCCGGCAATCAGCCCCAGCATTTT.

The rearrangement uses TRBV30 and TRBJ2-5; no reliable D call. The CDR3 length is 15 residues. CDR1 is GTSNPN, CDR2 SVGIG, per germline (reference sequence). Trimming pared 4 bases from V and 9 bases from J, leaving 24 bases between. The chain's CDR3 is CAWIKGVNLRSAQYF. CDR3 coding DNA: TGTGCCTGGATTAAAGGAGTGAACCTTCGTTCGGCCCAGTACTTC.

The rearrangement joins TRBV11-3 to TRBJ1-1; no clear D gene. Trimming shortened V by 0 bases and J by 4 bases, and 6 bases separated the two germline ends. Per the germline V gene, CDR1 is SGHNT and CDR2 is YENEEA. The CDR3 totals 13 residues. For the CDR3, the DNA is TGTGCCAGCAGCTTAGATTCCGGCACTGAAGCTTTCTTT. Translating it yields CASSLDSGTEAFF.

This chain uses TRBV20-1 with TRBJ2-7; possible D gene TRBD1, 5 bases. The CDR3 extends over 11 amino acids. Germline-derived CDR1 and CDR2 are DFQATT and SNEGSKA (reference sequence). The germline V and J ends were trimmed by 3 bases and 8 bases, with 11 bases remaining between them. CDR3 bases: TGCAGTGCTAGTATTGGACATCAGCAGTACTTC. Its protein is CSASIGHQQYF.

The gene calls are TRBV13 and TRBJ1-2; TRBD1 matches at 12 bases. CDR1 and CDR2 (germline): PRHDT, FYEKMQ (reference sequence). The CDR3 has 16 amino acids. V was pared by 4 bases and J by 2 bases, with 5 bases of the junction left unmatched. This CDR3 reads CASSWGQGALNYGYTF. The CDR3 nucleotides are TGTGCCAGCAGCTGGGGACAGGGGGCGCTGAACTATGGCTACACCTTC.

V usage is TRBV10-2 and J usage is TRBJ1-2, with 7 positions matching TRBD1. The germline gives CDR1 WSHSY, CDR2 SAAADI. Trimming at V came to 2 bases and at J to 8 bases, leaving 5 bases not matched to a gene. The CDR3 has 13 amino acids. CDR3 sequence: CASSEPTGAGYTF. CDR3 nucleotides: TGCGCCAGCAGTGAGCCTACAGGGGCGGGCTACACCTTC.

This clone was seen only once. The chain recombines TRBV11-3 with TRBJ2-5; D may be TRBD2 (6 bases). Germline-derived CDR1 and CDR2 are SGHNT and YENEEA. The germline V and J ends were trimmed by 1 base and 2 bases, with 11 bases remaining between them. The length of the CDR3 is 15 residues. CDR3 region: CASSLGGGFQETQYF. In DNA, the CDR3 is TGTGCCAGCAGCTTAGGGGGAGGATTTCAAGAGACCCAGTACTTC.

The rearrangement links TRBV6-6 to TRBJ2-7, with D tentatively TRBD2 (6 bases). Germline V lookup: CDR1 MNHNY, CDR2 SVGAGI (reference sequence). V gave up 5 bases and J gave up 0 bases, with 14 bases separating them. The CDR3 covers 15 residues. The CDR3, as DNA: TGTGCCAGCAGTCACCCGGGACTGGGCTCCTACGAGCAGTACTTC. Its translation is CASSHPGLGSYEQYF.

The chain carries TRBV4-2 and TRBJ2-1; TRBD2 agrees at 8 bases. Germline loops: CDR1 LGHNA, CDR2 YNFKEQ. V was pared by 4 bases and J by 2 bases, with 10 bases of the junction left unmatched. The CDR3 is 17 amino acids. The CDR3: CASSPQPAGGTYNEQFF. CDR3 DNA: TGTGCCAGCAGCCCCCAACCCGCGGGGGGAACCTACAATGAGCAGTTCTTC.

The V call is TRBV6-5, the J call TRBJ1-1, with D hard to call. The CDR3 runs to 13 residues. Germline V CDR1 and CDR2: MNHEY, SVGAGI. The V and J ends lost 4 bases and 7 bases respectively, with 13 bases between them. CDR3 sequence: CASSFPGGVEAFF. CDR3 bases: TGTGCCAGCAGTTTCCCGGGCGGGGTTGAAGCTTTCTTT.

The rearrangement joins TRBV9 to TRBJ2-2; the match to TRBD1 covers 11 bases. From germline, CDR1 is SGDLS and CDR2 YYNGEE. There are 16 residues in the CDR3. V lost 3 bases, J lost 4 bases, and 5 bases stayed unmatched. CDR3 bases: TGTGCCAGCAGCGGGTTGGGGACAGGGGGCACCGGGGAGCTGTTTTTT. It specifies CASSGLGTGGTGELFF.

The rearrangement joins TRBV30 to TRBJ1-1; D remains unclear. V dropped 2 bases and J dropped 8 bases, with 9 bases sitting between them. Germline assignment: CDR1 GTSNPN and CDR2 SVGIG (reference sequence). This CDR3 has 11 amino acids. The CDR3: CAWSHYYEAFF. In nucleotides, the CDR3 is TGTGCCTGGAGTCACTATTACGAAGCTTTCTTT.

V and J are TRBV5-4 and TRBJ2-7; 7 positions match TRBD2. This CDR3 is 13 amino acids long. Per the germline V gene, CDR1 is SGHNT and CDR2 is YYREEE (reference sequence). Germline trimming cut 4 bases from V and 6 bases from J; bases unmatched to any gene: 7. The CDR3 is CASSPSSGVEQYF. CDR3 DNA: TGTGCCAGCAGCCCCTCTAGCGGAGTCGAGCAGTACTTC.

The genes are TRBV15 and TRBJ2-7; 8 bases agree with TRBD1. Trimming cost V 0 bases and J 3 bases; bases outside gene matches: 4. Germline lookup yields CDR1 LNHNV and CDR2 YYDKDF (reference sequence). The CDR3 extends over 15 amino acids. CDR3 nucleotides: TGTGCCACCAGCAGAGAAGGGACAGGCAGCTACGAGCAGTACTTC. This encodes CATSREGTGSYEQYF.

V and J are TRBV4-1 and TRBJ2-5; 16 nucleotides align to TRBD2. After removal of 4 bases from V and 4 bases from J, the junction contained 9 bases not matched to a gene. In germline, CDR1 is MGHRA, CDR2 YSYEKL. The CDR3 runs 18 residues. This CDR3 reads CASSRTGTSGGAGETQYF. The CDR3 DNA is TGCGCCAGCAGCCGGACCGGGACTAGCGGGGGGGCCGGAGAGACCCAGTACTTC.

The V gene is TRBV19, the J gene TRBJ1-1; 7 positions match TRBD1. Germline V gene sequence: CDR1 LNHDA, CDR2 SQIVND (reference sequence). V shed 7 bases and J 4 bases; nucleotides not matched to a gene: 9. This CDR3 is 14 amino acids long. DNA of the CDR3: TGTGCCAGTACCCCAAACCGACAGGGCACTGAAGCTTTCTTT. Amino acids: CASTPNRQGTEAFF.

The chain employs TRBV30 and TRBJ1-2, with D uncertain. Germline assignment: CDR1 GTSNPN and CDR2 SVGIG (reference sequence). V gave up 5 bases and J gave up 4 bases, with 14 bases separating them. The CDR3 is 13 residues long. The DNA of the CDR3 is TGTGCCTGGGGTCTACAGAAGGCCTATGGCTACACCTTC. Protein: CAWGLQKAYGYTF.

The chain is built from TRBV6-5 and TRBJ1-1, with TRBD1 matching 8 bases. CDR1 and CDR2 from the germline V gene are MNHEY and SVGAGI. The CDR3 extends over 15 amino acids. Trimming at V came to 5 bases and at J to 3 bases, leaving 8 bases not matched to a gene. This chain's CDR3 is CASSPSGGSYTEAFF. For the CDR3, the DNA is TGTGCCAGCAGTCCCTCAGGGGGCTCGTACACTGAAGCTTTCTTT.

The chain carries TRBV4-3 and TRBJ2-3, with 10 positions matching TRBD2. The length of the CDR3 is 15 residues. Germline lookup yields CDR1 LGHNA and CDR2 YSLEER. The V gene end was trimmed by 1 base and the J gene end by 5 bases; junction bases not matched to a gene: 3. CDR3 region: CASSQGAGGLDTQYF. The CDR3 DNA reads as TGCGCCAGCAGCCAAGGAGCGGGGGGGCTAGATACGCAGTATTTT.

Here the CDR3 DNA reads TGTGCCAGCAGTTTGGCAGGGAATGAGCAGTTCTTC. Translating gives CASSLAGNEQFF. The chain has TRBV27 and TRBJ2-1; maybe TRBD1 (5 bases). Deletions cut 3 bases from V and 7 bases from J, with 7 bases between. From germline, CDR1 is MNHEY and CDR2 SMNVEV (reference sequence). The CDR3 runs to 12 residues.

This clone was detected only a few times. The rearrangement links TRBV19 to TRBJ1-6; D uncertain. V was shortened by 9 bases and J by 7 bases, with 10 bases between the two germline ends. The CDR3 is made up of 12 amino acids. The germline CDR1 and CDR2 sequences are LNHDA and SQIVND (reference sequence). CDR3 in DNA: TGTGCCAGCAGAGACTGGAATTCACCCCTCCACTTT. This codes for CASRDWNSPLHF.

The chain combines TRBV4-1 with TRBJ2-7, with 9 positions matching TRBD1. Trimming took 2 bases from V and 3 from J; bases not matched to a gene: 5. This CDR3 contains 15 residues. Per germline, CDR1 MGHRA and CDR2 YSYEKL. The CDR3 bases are TGCGCCAGCAGCCAACATGGACAGGGGATCTACGAGCAGTACTTC. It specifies CASSQHGQGIYEQYF.

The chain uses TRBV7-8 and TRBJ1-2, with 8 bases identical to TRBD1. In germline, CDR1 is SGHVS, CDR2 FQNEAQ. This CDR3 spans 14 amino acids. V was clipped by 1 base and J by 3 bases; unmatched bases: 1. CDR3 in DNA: TGTGCCAGCAGCTTAGTACAGGGGGACTATGGCTACACCTTC. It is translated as CASSLVQGDYGYTF.

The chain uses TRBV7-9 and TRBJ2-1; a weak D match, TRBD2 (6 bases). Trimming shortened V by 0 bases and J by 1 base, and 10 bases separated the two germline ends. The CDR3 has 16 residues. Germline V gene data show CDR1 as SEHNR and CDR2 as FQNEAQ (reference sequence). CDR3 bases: TGTGCCAGCAGCTTAGCGCTCGGGGGTTCCTACAATGAGCAGTTCTTC. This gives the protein CASSLALGGSYNEQFF.

The CDR3 loop reads CASSLGLAYEQYF. The CDR3 nucleotides are TGTGCCAGCAGCTTGGGACTAGCCTACGAGCAGTACTTC. The rearrangement uses TRBV11-3 and TRBJ2-7; 8 nucleotides match TRBD2. The CDR3 extends over 13 amino acids. Germline values: CDR1 SGHNT, CDR2 YENEEA. Trimming removed 3 bases from V and 2 bases from J; junction bases left unmatched: 0.

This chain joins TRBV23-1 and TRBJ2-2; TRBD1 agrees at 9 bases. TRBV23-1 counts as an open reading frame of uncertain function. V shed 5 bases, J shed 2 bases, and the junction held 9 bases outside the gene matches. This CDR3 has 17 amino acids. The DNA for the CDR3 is TGCGCCAGCAGTGAGCATCCGGGACAGGGAAACACCGGGGAGCTGTTTTTT. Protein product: CASSEHPGQGNTGELFF.